The rows below give T cell receptor beta chains drawn from one sample of a study of cytomegalovirus exposure and HLA in healthy donors. Clones were read by immunoSEQ multiplex PCR, and TCRdb kept only the in-frame ones, dropping some. Here the sample spans 130,000 to 150,000 clones, 75% to 80% being singletons. Sequenced input: PBMCs. These TCRs come from a man aged 40-50 years in good health and CMV-seropositive. The conserved cysteine and the conserved F or W are not part of the CDR3 here.

V	J	CDR3
TRBV2	TRBJ2-5	ASSEVDFKLETQY
TRBV12-5	TRBJ2-3	ASGLVDREGLFTQY
TRBV29-1	TRBJ2-5	SVDKGAETQY
TRBV14	TRBJ2-4	ASSHSRGSKNIQY
TRBV18	TRBJ2-7	ASSPGQVNYEQY
TRBV25-1	TRBJ2-5	ASSDSSGFQETQY
TRBV9	TRBJ2-1	ASSSTGTRGNEQF
TRBV19	TRBJ2-1	ASSSIQDEQF
TRBV5-4	TRBJ2-1	ASSTDSSSYNEQF
TRBV7-9	TRBJ2-1	SSRATVDFYNEQF
TRBV13	TRBJ2-1	ASSLERSFGQGSYNEQF
TRBV4-3	TRBJ1-6	ASSQDLSHGNNSPLH
TRBV2	TRBJ1-5	ASQDSNIRYQPQH
TRBV25-1	TRBJ2-3	ASKGAGSTDTQY
TRBV18	TRBJ2-5	ASSRGLKETQY
TRBV7-9	TRBJ2-5	SSSLLQETQY
TRBV19	TRBJ2-4	ASSMTGGAKNIQY
TRBV7-6	TRBJ2-3	ASSLGTITDTQY
TRBV27	TRBJ2-3	ASSLRPSATDTQY
TRBV13	TRBJ2-4	ASSLDGGGDIQY
TRBV4-2	TRBJ2-3	ASSQTSVASGRFGTDTQY
TRBV10-3	TRBJ2-3	AIRGWGSGGTDTQY
TRBV5-4	TRBJ2-7	ASSMGVAGETKTYEQY